The 9 T cell receptor beta chains below come from one sample, sequenced in a study of CD8 T cells in Susac syndrome. Reverse transcription of roughly 0.45 to 1 ug RNA used random hexamers. TCRdb called the immunoSEQ multiplex PCR reads again in MiXCR, with one record for every CDR3 protein. Of about 77,000 distinct CDR3 sequences in the sample, around 93% were seen once. The sequencing sample was made of CD4+ T cells from PBMCs. The receptors derive from a human donor with Susac syndrome.

This clonotype was detected once. V usage is TRBV29-1 and J usage is TRBJ2-2; D remains unclear. CDR3 length equals 12 residues. V dropped 2 bases and J dropped 8 bases, with 9 bases sitting between them. Germline loops: CDR1 SQVTM, CDR2 ANQGSEA. The CDR3 region is CSVEYGRGELFF. The CDR3 DNA is TGCAGCGTTGAATATGGTCGGGGGGAGCTGTTTTTT.

The chain carries TRBV11-2 and TRBJ2-7, with 7 positions matching TRBD1. The CDR3 has 16 amino acids. V lost 2 bases, J lost 7 bases, and 14 bases stayed unmatched. The germline CDR1 and CDR2 sequences are SGHAT and FQNNGV. The CDR3 reads CASSLSSGTVLGEQYF. DNA for the CDR3: TGTGCCAGCAGCTTATCGTCTGGGACAGTCCTTGGGGAGCAGTACTTC.

The J gene is TRBJ2-4, the V gene TRBV28; possible D gene TRBD1, 5 bases. The V and J ends lost 6 bases and 0 bases respectively, with 15 bases between them. Germline CDR1 is MDHEN and CDR2 is SYDVKM. The CDR3 is 16 residues long. CDR3 amino acids: CASSSRTFGAKNIQYF. The CDR3 DNA is TGTGCCAGCAGCTCCCGGACATTTGGAGCCAAAAACATTCAGTACTTC.

V usage is TRBV20-1 and J usage is TRBJ1-4; 8 bases fit TRBD1. V lost 4 bases to trimming and J lost 8 bases; unmatched junction nucleotides: 6. There are 13 residues in the CDR3. Germline CDR1 reads DFQATT; CDR2 reads SNEGSKA (reference sequence). The CDR3 DNA sequence: TGCAGTGCTATTCAGGGGGCAAGAGAAAAACTGTTTTTT. It is translated as CSAIQGAREKLFF.

V and J are TRBV7-2 and TRBJ2-2; 7 bases match TRBD1. J gave up 2 bases and V 1 base, and 4 bases lay outside the gene matches. There are 16 residues in the CDR3. In germline, CDR1 is SGHTA, CDR2 FQGNSA. CDR3 coding DNA: TGTGCCAGCAGCTTAGTGGGACAGCTCAACACCGGGGAGCTGTTTTTT. This translates into CASSLVGQLNTGELFF.

This chain links TRBV18 with TRBJ1-1; D is unresolved. This CDR3 is 13 amino acids long. V was trimmed by 5 bases and J by 2 bases, leaving 9 bases between them. The V gene's germline CDR1 is KGHSH and CDR2 LQKENI. The CDR3 coding sequence is TGTGCCAGCTCAATCGCAGGTAACACTGAAGCTTTCTTT. Protein: CASSIAGNTEAFF. Supplemented by reference TRBV18 and TRBJ1-1, the full variable domain reads NAGVMQNPRHLVRRRGQEARLRCSPMKGHSHVYWYRQLPEEGLKFMVYLQKENIIDESGMPKERFSAEFPKEGPSILRIQQVVRGDSAAYFCASSIAGNTEAFFGQGTRLTVV.

This sequence joins TRBV19 and TRBJ2-1; D may be TRBD1 or TRBD2 (5 bases each). Trimming left V 7 bases short and J 9 bases short, with 16 bases between. CDR1 and CDR2 (germline): LNHDA, SQIVND (reference sequence). This CDR3 spans 13 amino acids. In DNA, the CDR3 is TGTGCCAGTATCAAGCGGTCTGGGGGTGAGCAGTTCTTC. Translated: CASIKRSGGEQFF.

The chain has TRBV30 and TRBJ2-1; D is unclear. The CDR3 length is 12 residues. Germline-derived CDR1 and CDR2 are GTSNPN and SVGIG (reference sequence). The V and J ends lost 1 base and 7 bases respectively, with 8 bases between them. The CDR3 spells CAWSAGQNEQFF. In nucleotides, the CDR3 is TGTGCCTGGAGTGCGGGCCAAAATGAGCAGTTCTTC. Together with reference TRBV30 and TRBJ2-1, the CDR3 gives the full variable domain: SQTIHQWPATLVQPVGSPLSLECTVEGTSNPNLYWYRQAAGRGLQLLFYSVGIGQISSEVPQNLSASRPQDRQFILSSKKLLLSDSGFYLCAWSAGQNEQFFGPGTRLTVL.

V gene TRBV7-6 combines with J gene TRBJ2-2, with D hard to call. Trimming removed 3 bases from V and 4 bases from J, with 12 bases in between. The CDR3 is 15 residues long. Germline V lookup: CDR1 SGHVS, CDR2 FNYEAQ. This chain's CDR3 is CASSFFSSPTGELFF. CDR3 coding DNA: TGTGCCAGCAGCTTCTTCTCGAGTCCCACCGGGGAGCTGTTTTTT.